The entry below describes one T cell receptor beta chain. Antigen unknown. The entry originates in a study of cytomegalovirus exposure and HLA in healthy donors. V was cut by 1 base and J by 6 bases, with 16 bases left in between. The CDR3 runs to 15 residues. CDR1 and CDR2 from the germline V gene are SGHNT and YYREEE (reference sequence). Study observations and caveats: Researchers reported in a later analysis that a missense DCLRE1C variant was tied to TCR beta V- and J-gene trimming. More clonal expansion characterized HLA-associated TCR beta chains than equally common others in a later analysis.

Use of 60 Vbeta and 13 Jbeta primers characterized the PCR. Profiled with immunoSEQ multiplex PCR; TCRdb holds only in-frame clones, not every one. Of some 130,000 clones in the sample, around 70% are singletons; the top ten hold 2% to 2.5%. Sequenced: PBMCs. The receptor's source is an older woman in good health and CMV-seropositive. This chain joins TRBV5-4 and TRBJ1-1, with no clear D. The CDR3 region is CASSLRTPGSAEAFF. DNA for the CDR3: TGTGCCAGCAGCTTGCGGACCCCTGGGAGCGCTGAAGCTTTCTTT. The full variable domain, completed using reference TRBV5-4 and TRBJ1-1, is ETGVTQSPTHLIKTRGQQVTLRCSSQSGHNTVSWYQQALGQGPQFIFQYYREEENGRGNFPPRFSGLQFPNYSSELNVNALELDDSALYLCASSLRTPGSAEAFFGQGTRLTVV.